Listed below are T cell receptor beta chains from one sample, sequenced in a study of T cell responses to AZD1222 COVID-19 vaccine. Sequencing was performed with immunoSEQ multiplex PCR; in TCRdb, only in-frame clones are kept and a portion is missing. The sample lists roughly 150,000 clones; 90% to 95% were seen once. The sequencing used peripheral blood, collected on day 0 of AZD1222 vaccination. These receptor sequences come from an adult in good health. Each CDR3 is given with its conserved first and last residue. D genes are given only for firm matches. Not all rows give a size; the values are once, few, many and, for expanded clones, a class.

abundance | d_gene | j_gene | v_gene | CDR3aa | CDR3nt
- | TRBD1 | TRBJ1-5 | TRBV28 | CASSLASRGHGQPQHF | TGTGCCAGCAGTTTGGCATCCAGGGGGCACGGTCAGCCCCAGCATTTT
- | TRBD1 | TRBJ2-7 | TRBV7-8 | CASSSHRGRGEQYF | TGTGCCAGCAGCTCACACAGGGGACGGGGCGAGCAGTACTTC
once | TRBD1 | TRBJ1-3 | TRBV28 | CASSLWDRGSGNTIYF | TGTGCCAGCAGTTTATGGGACAGGGGGTCTGGAAACACCATATATTTT
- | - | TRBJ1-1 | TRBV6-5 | CASTADQGTEAFF | TGTGCCAGCACCGCCGATCAGGGCACTGAAGCTTTCTTT
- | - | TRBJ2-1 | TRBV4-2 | CASSQAGGRAYNEQFF | TGTGCCAGCAGCCAGGCCGGGGGGCGGGCCTACAATGAGCAGTTCTTC
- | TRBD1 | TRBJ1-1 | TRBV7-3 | CASSPAPGQIKNTEAFF | TGTGCCAGCAGTCCAGCCCCGGGACAGATAAAGAACACTGAAGCTTTCTTT
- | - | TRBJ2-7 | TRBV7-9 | CASSTRQLEEQYF | TGTGCCAGCAGCACCCGACAGCTTGAGGAGCAGTACTTC
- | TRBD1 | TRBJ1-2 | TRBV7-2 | CASSLKGAFYGYTF | TGTGCCAGCAGCTTAAAGGGGGCTTTCTATGGCTACACCTTC
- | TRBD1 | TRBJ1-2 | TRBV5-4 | CASSWGRTGGGYGYTF | TGTGCCAGCAGCTGGGGACGAACAGGGGGAGGCTATGGCTACACCTTC
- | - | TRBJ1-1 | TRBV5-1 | CASSWQTKNTEAFF | TGCGCCAGCAGCTGGCAGACAAAGAACACTGAAGCTTTCTTT
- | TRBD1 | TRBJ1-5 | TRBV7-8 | CASSLDRALPQHF | TGTGCCAGCAGCTTGGACAGGGCCCTTCCCCAGCATTTT
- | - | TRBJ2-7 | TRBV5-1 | CASSLLQATSYEQYF | TGCGCCAGCAGCTTGTTGCAGGCGACGTCCTACGAGCAGTACTTC
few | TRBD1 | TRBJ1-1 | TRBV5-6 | CASSPLRQGIYTEAFF | TGTGCCAGCAGCCCGTTGAGACAGGGAATTTACACTGAAGCTTTCTTT
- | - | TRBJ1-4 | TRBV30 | CAFHTGANEKLFF | TGTGCCTTCCATACGGGAGCTAATGAAAAACTGTTTTTT
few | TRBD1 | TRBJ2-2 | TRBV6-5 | CASSYGTENTGELFF | TGTGCCAGCAGTTACGGGACAGAGAACACCGGGGAGCTGTTTTTT
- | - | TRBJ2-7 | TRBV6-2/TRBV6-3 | CASGYRVYEQYF | TGTGCCAGCGGTTACAGGGTCTACGAGCAGTACTTC
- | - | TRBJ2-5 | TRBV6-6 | CASSYLGSGGETQYF | TGTGCCAGCAGTTACTTAGGGTCTGGGGGGGAGACCCAGTACTTC
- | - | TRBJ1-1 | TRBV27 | CASRNGGLDTEAFF | TGTGCCAGCAGAAATGGGGGGTTGGACACTGAAGCTTTCTTT
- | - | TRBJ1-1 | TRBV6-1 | CASSHRDTAFF | TGTGCCAGCAGTCACCGGGACACAGCTTTCTTT
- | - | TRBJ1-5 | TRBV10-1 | CASTARGGLWSNQPQHF | TGCGCCAGCACCGCACGGGGGGGGTTATGGAGCAATCAGCCCCAGCATTTT
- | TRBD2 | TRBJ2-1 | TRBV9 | CASREGTRREGDNEQFF | TGTGCCAGCAGGGAAGGGACTAGAAGAGAGGGGGACAATGAGCAGTTCTTC
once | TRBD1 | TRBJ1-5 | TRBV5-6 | CASSKVQGTQPQHF | TGTGCCAGCAGCAAAGTACAGGGGACGCAGCCCCAGCATTTT
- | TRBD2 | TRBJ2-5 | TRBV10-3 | CAIRRTSGEEETQYF | TGTGCCATCAGGAGGACTAGCGGGGAAGAGGAGACCCAGTACTTC
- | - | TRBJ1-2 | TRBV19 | CASAPPRGDYGYTF | TGTGCCAGCGCCCCTCCCCGTGGGGACTATGGCTACACCTTC
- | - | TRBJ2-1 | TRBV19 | CASSMAVASSYNEQFF | TGTGCCAGTAGTATGGCCGTCGCCTCCTCCTACAATGAGCAGTTCTTC
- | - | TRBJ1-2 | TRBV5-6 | CASSLTNYGYTF | TGTGCCAGCAGCTTGACTAACTATGGCTACACCTTC
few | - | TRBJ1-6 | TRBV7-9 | CASSLPGHNNSPLHF | TGTGCCAGCAGCTTACCGGGACACAATAATTCACCCCTCCACTTT
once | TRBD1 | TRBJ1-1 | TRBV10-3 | CAIRVGTENTEAFF | TGTGCCATCAGGGTAGGGACAGAGAACACTGAAGCTTTCTTT
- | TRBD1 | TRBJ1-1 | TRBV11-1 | CASSLNRGSTEAFF | TGTGCCAGCAGCTTAAACAGGGGGAGCACTGAAGCTTTCTTT
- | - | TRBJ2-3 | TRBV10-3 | CAISGRGFSTDTQYF | TGTGCCATCAGTGGTAGGGGTTTTAGCACAGATACGCAGTATTTT
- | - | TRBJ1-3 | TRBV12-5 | CASGWGDPHF | TGTGCTAGTGGTTGGGGAGACCCCCATTTT
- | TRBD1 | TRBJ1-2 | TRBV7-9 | CASSTTKDRRYYGYTF | TGTGCCAGCAGCACGACCAAGGACAGGAGATACTATGGCTACACCTTC
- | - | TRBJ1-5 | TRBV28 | CASSSQGLRQPQHF | TGTGCCAGCAGTTCACAGGGACTCAGACAGCCCCAGCATTTT
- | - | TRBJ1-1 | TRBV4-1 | CASSLSDTSNTEAFF | TGCGCCAGCAGCCTTTCGGACACATCGAACACTGAAGCTTTCTTT
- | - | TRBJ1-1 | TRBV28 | CASRTQGISEAFF | TGTGCCAGCAGGACACAAGGGATTTCTGAAGCTTTCTTT
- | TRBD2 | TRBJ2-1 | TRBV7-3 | CASSSGTSVDDEQFF | TGTGCCAGCAGCTCCGGGACTAGTGTCGACGATGAGCAGTTCTTC
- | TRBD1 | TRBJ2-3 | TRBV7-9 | CASSPADRGRDTQYF | TGTGCCAGCAGCCCCGCGGACAGGGGCCGGGATACGCAGTATTTT
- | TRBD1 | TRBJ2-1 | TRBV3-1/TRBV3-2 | CASSRDRGYNEQFF | TGTGCCAGCAGCCGGGACAGGGGGTACAATGAGCAGTTCTTC
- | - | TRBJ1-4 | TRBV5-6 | CASSLFSYEKLFF | TGTGCCAGCAGCTTGTTCTCTTATGAAAAACTGTTTTTT
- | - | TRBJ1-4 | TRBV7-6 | CASSPLDFGEKLFF | TGTGCCAGCAGCCCGCTAGACTTCGGGGAAAAACTGTTTTTT
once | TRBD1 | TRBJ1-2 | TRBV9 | CASSPGTGLYTF | TGTGCCAGCAGCCCAGGGACAGGCCTATACACCTTC
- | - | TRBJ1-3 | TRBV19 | CASSIAGTAYGNTIYF | TGTGCCAGTAGTATAGCCGGGACCGCGTATGGAAACACCATATATTTT
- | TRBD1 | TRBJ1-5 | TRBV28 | CASSLGDDRELQPQHF | TGTGCCAGCAGTTTAGGGGATGACAGGGAACTTCAGCCCCAGCATTTT
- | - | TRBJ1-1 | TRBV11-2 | CASSLDRREAFF | TGTGCCAGCAGCTTAGATCGACGGGAAGCTTTCTTT
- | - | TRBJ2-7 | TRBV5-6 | CASSLKTRSSYEQYF | TGTGCCAGCAGCTTGAAGACCAGGAGCTCCTACGAGCAGTACTTC